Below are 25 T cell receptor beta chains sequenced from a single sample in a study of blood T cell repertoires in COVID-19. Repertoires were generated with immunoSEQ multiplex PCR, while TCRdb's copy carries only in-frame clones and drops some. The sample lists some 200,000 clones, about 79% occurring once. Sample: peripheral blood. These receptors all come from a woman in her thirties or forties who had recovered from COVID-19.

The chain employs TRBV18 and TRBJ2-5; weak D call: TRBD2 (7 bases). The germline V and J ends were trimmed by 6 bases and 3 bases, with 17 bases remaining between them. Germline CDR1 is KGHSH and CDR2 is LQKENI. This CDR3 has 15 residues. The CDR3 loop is CASSTPGGLKETQYF. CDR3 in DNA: TGTGCCAGCTCTACCCCGGGGGGCCTGAAAGAGACCCAGTACTTC.

The CDR3 loop reads CASSLGLAGYEQYF. The CDR3 coding sequence is TGTGCCAGCAGCCTGGGACTAGCGGGGTACGAGCAGTACTTC. The chain uses TRBV7-2 and TRBJ2-7; the match to TRBD2 covers 13 bases. V shed 5 bases, J shed 4 bases, and the junction held 2 bases outside the gene matches. Per germline, CDR1 SGHTA and CDR2 FQGNSA. The CDR3 is 14 residues long.

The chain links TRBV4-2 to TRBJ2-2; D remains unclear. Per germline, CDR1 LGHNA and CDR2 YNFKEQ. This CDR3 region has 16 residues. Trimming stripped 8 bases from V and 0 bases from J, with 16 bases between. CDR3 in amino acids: CASGAKSSSNTGELFF. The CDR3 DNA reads TGTGCCAGCGGAGCCAAGTCGTCGTCGAACACCGGGGAGCTGTTTTTT.

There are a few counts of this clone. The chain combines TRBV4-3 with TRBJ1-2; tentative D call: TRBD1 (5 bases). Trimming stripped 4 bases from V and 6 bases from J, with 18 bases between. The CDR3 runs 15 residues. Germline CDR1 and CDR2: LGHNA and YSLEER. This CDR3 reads CASSPGYGGLNGYTF. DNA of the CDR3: TGCGCCAGCAGCCCCGGATACGGGGGGTTAAATGGCTACACCTTC.

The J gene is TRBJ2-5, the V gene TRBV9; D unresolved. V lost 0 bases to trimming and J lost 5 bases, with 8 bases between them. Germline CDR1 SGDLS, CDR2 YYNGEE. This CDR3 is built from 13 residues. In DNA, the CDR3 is TGTGCCAGCAGCGTAGCGCTAGGCGAGACCCAGTACTTC. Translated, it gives CASSVALGETQYF.

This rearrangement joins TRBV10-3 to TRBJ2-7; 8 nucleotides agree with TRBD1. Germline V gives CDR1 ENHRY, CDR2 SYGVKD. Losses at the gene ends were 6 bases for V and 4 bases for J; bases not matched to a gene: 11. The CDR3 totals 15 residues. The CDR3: CAIRLTGTGLYEQYF. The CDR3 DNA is TGTGCCATCAGACTAACCGGGACAGGACTTTACGAGCAGTACTTC.

CDR3 loop: CASRGQLNQPQHF. CDR3 coding DNA: TGTGCCAGCCGGGGACAGCTAAATCAGCCCCAGCATTTT. The chain employs TRBV27 and TRBJ1-5; 7 bases fit TRBD1. V was clipped by 8 bases and J by 4 bases; unmatched bases: 5. There are 13 residues in the CDR3. Germline loops: CDR1 MNHEY, CDR2 SMNVEV (reference sequence).

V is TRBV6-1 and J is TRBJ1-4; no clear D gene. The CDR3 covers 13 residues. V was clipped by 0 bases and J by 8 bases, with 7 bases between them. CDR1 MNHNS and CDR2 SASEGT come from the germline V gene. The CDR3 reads CASSEARREKLFF. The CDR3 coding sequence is TGTGCCAGCAGTGAAGCGCGGAGGGAAAAACTGTTTTTT.

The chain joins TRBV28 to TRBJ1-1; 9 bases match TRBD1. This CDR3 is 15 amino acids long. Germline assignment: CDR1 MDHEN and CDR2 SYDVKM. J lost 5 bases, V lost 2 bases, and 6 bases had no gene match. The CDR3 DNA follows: TGTGCCAGCAGTTTACGGGACAGGGACAATACTGAAGCTTTCTTT. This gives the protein CASSLRDRDNTEAFF.

The CDR3 reads CASSQDHQTRGYTF. DNA of the CDR3: TGTGCCAGCAGCCAAGACCATCAGACGAGGGGCTACACCTTC. The chain is built from TRBV4-2 and TRBJ1-2, with unresolved D. V was clipped by 0 bases and J by 8 bases, with 13 bases between them. Germline V gene sequence: CDR1 LGHNA, CDR2 YNFKEQ. CDR3 size: 14 residues.

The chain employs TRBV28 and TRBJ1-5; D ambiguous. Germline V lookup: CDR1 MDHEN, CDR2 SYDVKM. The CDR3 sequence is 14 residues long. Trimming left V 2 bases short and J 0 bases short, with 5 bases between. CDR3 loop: CASSLLGSNQPQHF. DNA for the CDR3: TGTGCCAGCAGTTTACTCGGTAGCAATCAGCCCCAGCATTTT.

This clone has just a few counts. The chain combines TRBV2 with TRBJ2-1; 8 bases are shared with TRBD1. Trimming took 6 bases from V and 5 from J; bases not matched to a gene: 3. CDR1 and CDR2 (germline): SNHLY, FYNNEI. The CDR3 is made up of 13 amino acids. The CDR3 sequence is CASRGTGDNEQFF. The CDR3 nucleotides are TGTGCCAGCAGGGGGACAGGCGACAATGAGCAGTTCTTC.

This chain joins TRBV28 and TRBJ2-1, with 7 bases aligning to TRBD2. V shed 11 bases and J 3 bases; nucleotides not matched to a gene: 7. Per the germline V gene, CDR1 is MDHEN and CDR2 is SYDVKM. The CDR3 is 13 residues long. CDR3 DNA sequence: TGTGCCTCCCTCGGGACTAACTACAATGAGCAGTTCTTC. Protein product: CASLGTNYNEQFF.

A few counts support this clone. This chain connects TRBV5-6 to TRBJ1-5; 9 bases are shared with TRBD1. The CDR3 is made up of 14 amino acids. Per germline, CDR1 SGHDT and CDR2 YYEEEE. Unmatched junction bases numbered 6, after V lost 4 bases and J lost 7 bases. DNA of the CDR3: TGTGCCAGCAGCCTAACAGGGGGCGGCCAGCCCCAGCATTTT. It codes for CASSLTGGGQPQHF.

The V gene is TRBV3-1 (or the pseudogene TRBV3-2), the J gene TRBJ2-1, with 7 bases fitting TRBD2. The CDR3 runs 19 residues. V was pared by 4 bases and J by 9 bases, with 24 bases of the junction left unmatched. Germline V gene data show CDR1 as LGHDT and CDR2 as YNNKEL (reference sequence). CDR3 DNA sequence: TGTGCCAGCAGCCCCATGGGGAAAGGACCCTCCGGGGGGTTGAGTGAGCAGTTCTTC. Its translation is CASSPMGKGPSGGLSEQFF.

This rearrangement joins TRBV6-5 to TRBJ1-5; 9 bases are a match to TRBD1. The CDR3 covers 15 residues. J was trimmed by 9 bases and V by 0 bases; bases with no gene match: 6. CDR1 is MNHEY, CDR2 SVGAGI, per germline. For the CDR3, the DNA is TGTGCCAGCAGTTACTCTACCACAGGGGGCACGCCCCAGCATTTT. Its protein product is CASSYSTTGGTPQHF.

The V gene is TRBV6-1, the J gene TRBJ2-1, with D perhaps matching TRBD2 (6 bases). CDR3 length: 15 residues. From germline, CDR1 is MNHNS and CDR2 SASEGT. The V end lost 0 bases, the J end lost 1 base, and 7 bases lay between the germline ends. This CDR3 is CASSEASGSYNEQFF. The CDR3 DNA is TGTGCCAGCAGTGAAGCTAGCGGTTCCTACAATGAGCAGTTCTTC.

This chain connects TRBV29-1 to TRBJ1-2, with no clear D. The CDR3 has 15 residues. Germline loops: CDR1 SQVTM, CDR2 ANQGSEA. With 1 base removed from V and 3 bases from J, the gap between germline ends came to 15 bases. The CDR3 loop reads CSVEVIQNPHYGYTF. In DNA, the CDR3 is TGCAGCGTTGAAGTTATACAGAATCCTCACTATGGCTACACCTTC.

The CDR3 bases are TGTGCCAGCAAGGTTTCTAGCGGGACGGACACCGGGGAGCTGTTTTTT. It yields the protein CASKVSSGTDTGELFF. This rearrangement joins TRBV2 to TRBJ2-2, with 9 bases lining up with TRBD2. J lost 3 bases, V lost 7 bases, and 9 bases had no gene match. The CDR3 runs to 16 residues. Germline assignment: CDR1 SNHLY and CDR2 FYNNEI.

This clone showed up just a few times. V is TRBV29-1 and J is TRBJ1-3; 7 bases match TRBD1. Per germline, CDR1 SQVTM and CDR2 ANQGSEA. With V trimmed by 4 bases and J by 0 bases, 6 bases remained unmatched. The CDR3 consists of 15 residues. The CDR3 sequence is CSVGPDRVSGNTIYF. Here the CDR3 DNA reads TGCAGCGTTGGCCCCGACAGGGTCTCTGGAAACACCATATATTTT.

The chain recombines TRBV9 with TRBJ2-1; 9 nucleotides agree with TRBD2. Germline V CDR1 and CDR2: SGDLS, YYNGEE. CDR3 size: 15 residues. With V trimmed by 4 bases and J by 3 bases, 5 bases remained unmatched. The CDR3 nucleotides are TGTGCCAGCAGCATGAGCGGGGGGATCTACAATGAGCAGTTCTTC. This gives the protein CASSMSGGIYNEQFF.

This CDR3 is CASTQEGGGTDTQYF. CDR3 bases: TGTGCCAGCACACAAGAGGGGGGGGGCACAGATACGCAGTATTTT. J is TRBJ2-3 and V is TRBV11-2; D is possibly TRBD2 (7 bases). This CDR3 has 15 amino acids. V lost 7 bases and J lost 1, with 15 bases in between. Germline-derived CDR1 and CDR2 are SGHAT and FQNNGV.

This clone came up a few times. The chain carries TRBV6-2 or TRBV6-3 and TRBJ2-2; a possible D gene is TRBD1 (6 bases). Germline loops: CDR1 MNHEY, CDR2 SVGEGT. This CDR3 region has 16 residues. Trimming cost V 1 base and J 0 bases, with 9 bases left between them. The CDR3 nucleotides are TGTGCCAGCAGTTACTGGGACACCCCGAACACCGGGGAGCTGTTTTTT. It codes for CASSYWDTPNTGELFF.

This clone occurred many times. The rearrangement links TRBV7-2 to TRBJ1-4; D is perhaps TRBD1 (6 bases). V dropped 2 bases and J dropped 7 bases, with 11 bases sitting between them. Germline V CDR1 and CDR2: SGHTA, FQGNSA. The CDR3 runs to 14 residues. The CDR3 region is CASSLFQGGEKLFF. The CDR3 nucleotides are TGTGCCAGCAGCTTATTCCAAGGGGGTGAAAAACTGTTTTTT.

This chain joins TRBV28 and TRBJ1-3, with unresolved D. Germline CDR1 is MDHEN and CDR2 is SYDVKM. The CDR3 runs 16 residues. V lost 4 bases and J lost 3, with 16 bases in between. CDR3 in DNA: TGTGCCAGCAGTTCACCCCAGGCGAACAGTGGAAACACCATATATTTT. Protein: CASSSPQANSGNTIYF.